The subject of this entry is one TCR beta chain. Its antigen is not yet known. Base qualities were left out, and no much larger clone turns up one base away. The immunoSEQ Assay, a bias-controlled multiplex PCR, was used to amplify TCRbeta CDR3 regions from genomic DNA. The authors' analysis ran thus. The number of nucleated cells in each sample was estimated by amplification of reference gene primers within the assay. To quantify the absolute abundance of each unique TCRbeta CDR3 rearrangement, sequence reads were collapsed and filtered. Productive Simpson clonality was computed per sample as the square root of Simpson's diversity index over productive rearrangements. This is the immuneACCESS table as TCRdb keeps it, with only in-frame sequences that have V and J called. A part of the clones is gone; compared with another copy, unresolved V genes explain less than half, and the rest is unexplained. V and J calls and clone size are as listed in that table; D and trimming were resolved from the DNA. A total of hundreds of thousands of clones appear in this sample, roughly 84% of them only once. 3% to 4.5% of the sample belongs to the ten largest clones.

Collaborating institutions collected whole blood in K2EDTA tubes following their own protocols. For TCRbeta analysis, collaborators shipped samples as frozen whole blood, isolated PBMCs, or DNA extracted from either of those sample types. These data are taken from a study of blood T cell repertoires in COVID-19 (TCRdb year 2020). Study-wide context: Samples from collaborators originated in the United States, Italy and Spain and spanned both the acute and convalescent phases of COVID-19. Subjects who had been exposed to COVID-19, were actively infected with it, or had recovered from it provided the deeply sampled blood TCRbeta repertoires that made up the dataset. Samples were obtained from the ongoing ImmuneRACE study (first 160 participants) and from some 1,200 subjects provided by 6 global collaborators. The repertoires were made available in a free public database intended to serve as a resource for research on the immune response to SARS-CoV-2. Sample metadata almost always included a de-identified subject ID, COVID-19 status, age in years and sex. Where available, HLA class I and class II types were taken from metadata supplied by the sample provider and were not determined by assay-based typing. The material from the prospective study consisted of cDNA or gDNA derived from T cells, B-cell-depleted T cells, or PBMCs. The research as a whole found: The quantity of clinical and demographic metadata differed by source and by participant and was supplied without curation.

V is reduced by 3 bases and J by 10 bases, leaving a spacing of 7 bases between them. Including the terminal cysteine and phenylalanine, the CDR3 comprises 11 residues. Just CDR3 DNA is preserved here, 33 bases in frame from base 1. In the germline V gene (reference sequence), CDR1 corresponds to LGHDT and CDR2 to YNNKEL. The chain joins TRBV3-1 (or the pseudogene TRBV3-2) to TRBJ2-1; no D gene is confidently identified. The TCR was taken from a woman of 80 years or more with acute or convalescent COVID-19. Sequencing used peripheral blood. The CDR3 sequence is CASSHPSEQFF. The DNA sequence reads TGTGCCAGCAGCCACCCCTCCGAGCAGTTCTTC.